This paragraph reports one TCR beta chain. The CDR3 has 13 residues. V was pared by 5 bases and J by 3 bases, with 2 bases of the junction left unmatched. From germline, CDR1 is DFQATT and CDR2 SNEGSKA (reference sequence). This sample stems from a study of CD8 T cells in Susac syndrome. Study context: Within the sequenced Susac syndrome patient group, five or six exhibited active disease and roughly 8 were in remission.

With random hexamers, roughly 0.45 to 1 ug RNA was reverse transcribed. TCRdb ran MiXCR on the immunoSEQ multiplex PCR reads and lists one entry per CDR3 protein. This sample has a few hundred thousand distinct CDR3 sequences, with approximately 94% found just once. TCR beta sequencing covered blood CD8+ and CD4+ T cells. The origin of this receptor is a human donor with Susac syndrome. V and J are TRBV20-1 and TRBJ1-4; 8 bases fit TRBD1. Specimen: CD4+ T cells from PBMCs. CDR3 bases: TGCAGTGCTTTGACAGGGGCTAATGAAAAACTGTTTTTT. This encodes CSALTGANEKLFF.